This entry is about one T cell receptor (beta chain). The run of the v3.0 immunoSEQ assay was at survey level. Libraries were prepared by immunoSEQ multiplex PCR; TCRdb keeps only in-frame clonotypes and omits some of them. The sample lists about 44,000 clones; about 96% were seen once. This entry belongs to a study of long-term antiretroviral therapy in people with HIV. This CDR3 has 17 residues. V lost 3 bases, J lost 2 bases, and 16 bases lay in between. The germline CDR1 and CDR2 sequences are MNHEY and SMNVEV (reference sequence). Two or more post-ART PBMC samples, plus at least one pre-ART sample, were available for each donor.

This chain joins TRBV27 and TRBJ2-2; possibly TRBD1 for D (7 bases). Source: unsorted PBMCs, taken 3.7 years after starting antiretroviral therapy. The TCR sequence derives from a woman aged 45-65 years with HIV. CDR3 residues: CASSLQNQGGNTGELFF. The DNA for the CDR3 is TGTGCCAGCAGTTTGCAAAATCAGGGGGGAAACACCGGGGAGCTGTTTTTT.